This TCR beta chain was obtained from a study of cytomegalovirus exposure and HLA in healthy donors. Unmatched junction bases numbered 12, after V lost 4 bases and J lost 3 bases. The CDR3 runs to 17 residues. The germline V gene has CDR1 SGDLS and CDR2 YYNGEE. Generated by immunoSEQ multiplex PCR, the TCRdb table keeps only in-frame clones and is missing some. The sample lists 200,000 to 250,000 clones; around 87% were seen once. The V gene is TRBV9, the J gene TRBJ2-2; 7 nucleotides agree with TRBD2. The material sequenced was PBMCs. The receptor's source is a woman younger than 35 in good health and CMV-seropositive. The CDR3 protein is CASSPGSGGPYTGELFF. CDR3 DNA: TGTGCCAGCAGCCCTGGGTCGGGGGGTCCTTACACCGGGGAGCTGTTTTTT.